This T cell receptor (beta chain) was recovered during a study of T cell clones after liver transplantation. Across the whole study: Apart from a few HCV-positive recipients, transplants were for non-autoimmune, non-viral reasons. At least one year of complete immunosuppression withdrawal without enzymes over twice normal defined tolerance. Study observations and caveats: The donor-reactive repertoire was only partly measurable in a couple of subjects, lacking donor cells.

Sorting of unstimulated PBMCs yielded separate CD3+CD4+ and CD3+CD8+ fractions. Sequenced by immunoSEQ multiplex PCR; TCRdb stores in-frame clones only, minus some. Of around 110,000 clones listed, approximately 90% are singletons. This CDR3 spans 14 amino acids. Germline trimming cut 3 bases from V and 3 bases from J; bases unmatched to any gene: 4. Looked up from germline, CDR1 is SNHLY and CDR2 is FYNNEI. Remarks on this clone: Its specificity is not known.

V and J are TRBV2 and TRBJ1-2; 7 bases are a match to TRBD1. The material sequenced was CD4+ T cells from blood, taken 12 months after liver transplant. The receptor was isolated from a human patient who received a liver transplant. Part of the T cell pool may stem from the graft donor. CDR3 DNA sequence: TGTGCCAGCAGTGATGCCGGGACAGACTATGGCTACACCTTC. Translation gives CASSDAGTDYGYTF. The full variable domain, rest sourced from reference TRBV2 and TRBJ1-2, is EPEVTQTPSHQVTQMGQEVILRCVPISNHLYFYWYRQILGQKVEFLVSFYNNEISEKSEIFDDQFSVERPDGSNFTLKIRSTKLEDSAMYFCASSDAGTDYGYTFGSGTRLTVV.